This T cell receptor (beta chain) was observed in a study of cytomegalovirus exposure and HLA in healthy donors. 13 Jbeta primers and 60 Vbeta primers were used for the PCR. Assay used: immunoSEQ multiplex PCR; TCRdb lists only in-frame clones, some missing. The table lists about 160,000 clones, approximately 80% of them singletons. Comments on this clone: What it binds is not known.

Findings of the study overall: The authors listed 164 TCR beta chains as cytomegalovirus-associated. Presence/absence analyses supposed approximately even sequencing depth among donors.

The CDR3 extends over 13 amino acids. Germline-derived CDR1 and CDR2 are SEHNR and FQNEAQ (reference sequence). The V gene lost 7 bases and the J gene lost 2 bases, with 8 bases spanning the gap. The material sequenced was PBMCs. The source of this sequence is a man between 18 and 29 years old in good health and CMV-seropositive. The chain links TRBV7-9 to TRBJ2-2; D not certain. The CDR3 bases are TGTGCCAGCAAAGAGAGAAACACCGGGGAGCTGTTTTTT. Its translation is CASKERNTGELFF.